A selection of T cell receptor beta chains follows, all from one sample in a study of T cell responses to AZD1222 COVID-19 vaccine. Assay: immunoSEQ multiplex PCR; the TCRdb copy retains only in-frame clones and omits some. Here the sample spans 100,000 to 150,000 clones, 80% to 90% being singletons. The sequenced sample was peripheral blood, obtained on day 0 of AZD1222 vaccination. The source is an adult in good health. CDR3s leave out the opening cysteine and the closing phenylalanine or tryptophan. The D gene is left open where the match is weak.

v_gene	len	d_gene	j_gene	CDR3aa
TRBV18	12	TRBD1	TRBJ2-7	ASSQDRGGYEQY
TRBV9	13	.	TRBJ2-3	ASSVVGWDTDTQY
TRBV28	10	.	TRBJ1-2	ASSRGGYGYT
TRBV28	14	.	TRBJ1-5	ASTPPSRASNQPQH
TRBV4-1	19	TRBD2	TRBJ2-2	ASSQEDSRPPRGLGTGELF
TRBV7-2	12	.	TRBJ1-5	ASSSGPGNQPQH
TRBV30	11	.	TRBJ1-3	AWSEGPGNTIY
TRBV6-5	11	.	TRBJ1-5	ASSYDSNQPQH
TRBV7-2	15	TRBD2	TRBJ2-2	ASSSLAGATNTGELF
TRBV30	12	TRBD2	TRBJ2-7	AWTLGGSSYEQY
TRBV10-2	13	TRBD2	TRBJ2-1	ASSWTSGEYNEQF
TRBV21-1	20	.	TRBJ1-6	ASKSDRIERSRSAPYNSPLH
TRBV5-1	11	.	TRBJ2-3	ASSFRGTDTQY
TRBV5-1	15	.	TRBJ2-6	ASSPAMQASGANVLT
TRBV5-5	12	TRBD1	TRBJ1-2	ASSLEAGTGGYT
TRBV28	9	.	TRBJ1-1	ASSGGAEAF